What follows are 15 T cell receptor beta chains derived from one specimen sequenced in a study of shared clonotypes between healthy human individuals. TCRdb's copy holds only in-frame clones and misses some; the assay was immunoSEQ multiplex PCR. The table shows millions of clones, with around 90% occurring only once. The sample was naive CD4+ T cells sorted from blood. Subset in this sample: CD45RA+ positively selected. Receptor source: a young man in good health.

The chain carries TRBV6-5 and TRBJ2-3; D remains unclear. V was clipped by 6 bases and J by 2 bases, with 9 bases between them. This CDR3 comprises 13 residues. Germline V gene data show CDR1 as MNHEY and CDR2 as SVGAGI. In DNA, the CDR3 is TGTGCCAGCAGGTCACCCTACACAGATACGCAGTATTTT. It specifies CASRSPYTDTQYF.

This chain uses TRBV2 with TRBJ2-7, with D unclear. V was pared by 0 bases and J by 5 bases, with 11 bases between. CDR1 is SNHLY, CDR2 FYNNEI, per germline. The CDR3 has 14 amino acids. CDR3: CASSEALRKNEQYF. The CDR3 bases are TGTGCCAGCAGTGAAGCGCTTCGGAAGAACGAGCAGTACTTC.

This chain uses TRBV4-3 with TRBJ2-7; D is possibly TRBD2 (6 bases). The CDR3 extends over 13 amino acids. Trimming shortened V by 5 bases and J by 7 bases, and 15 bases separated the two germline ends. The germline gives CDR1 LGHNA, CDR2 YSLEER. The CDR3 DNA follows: TGCGCCAGCAGCGCTGGGGCCGCGGGAGAGCAGTACTTC. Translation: CASSAGAAGEQYF.

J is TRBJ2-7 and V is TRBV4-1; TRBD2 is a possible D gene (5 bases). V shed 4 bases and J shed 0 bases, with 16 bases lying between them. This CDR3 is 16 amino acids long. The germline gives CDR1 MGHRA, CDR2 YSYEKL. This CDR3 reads CASSPARGTLSYEQYF. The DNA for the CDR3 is TGCGCCAGCAGCCCCGCCCGGGGAACCCTCTCCTACGAGCAGTACTTC.

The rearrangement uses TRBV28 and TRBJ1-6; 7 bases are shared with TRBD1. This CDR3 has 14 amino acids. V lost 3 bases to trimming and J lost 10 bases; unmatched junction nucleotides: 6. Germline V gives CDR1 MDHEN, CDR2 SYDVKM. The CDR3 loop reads CASSLTGRSSPLHF. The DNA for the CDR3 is TGTGCCAGCAGTTTGACAGGGAGGTCATCACCCCTCCACTTT.

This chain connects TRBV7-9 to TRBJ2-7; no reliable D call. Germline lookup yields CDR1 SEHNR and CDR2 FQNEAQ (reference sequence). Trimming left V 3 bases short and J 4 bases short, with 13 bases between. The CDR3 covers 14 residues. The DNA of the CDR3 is TGTGCCAGCAGCTTTAACGTGGGGTTATACGAGCAGTACTTC. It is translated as CASSFNVGLYEQYF.

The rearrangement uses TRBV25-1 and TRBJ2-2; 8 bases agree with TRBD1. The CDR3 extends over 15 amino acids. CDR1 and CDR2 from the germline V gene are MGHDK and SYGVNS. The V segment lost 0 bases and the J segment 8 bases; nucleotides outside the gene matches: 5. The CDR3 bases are TGTGCCAGCAGTGAATATATGGACAGGGAAGGGGAGCTGTTTTTT. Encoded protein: CASSEYMDREGELFF.

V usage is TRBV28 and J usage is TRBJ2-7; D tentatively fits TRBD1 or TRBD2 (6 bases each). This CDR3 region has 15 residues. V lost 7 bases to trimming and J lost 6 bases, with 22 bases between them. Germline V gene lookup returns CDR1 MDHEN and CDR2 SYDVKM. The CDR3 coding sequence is TGTGCCAGCAACATCGGAGGGGGAGTGGTTGCCGAGCAGTACTTC. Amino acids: CASNIGGGVVAEQYF.

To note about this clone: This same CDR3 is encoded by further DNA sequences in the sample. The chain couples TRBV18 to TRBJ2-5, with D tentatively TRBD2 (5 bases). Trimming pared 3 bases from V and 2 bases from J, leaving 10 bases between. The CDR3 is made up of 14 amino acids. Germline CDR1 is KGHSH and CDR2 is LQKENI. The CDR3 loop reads CASSPRGQQETQYF. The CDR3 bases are TGTGCCAGCTCACCGAGAGGGCAACAAGAGACCCAGTACTTC.

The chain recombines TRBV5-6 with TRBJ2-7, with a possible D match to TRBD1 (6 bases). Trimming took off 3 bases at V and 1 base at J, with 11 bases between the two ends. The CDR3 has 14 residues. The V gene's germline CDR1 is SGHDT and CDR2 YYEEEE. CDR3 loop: CASSSDRFSYEQYF. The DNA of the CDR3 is TGTGCCAGCAGCTCTGACAGGTTTTCCTACGAGCAGTACTTC.

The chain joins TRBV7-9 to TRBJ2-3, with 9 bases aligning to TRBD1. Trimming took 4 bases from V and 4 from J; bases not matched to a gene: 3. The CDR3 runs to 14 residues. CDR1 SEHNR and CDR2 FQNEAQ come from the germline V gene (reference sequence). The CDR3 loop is CASSWGQGADTQYF. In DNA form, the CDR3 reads TGTGCCAGCAGCTGGGGACAGGGTGCAGATACGCAGTATTTT.

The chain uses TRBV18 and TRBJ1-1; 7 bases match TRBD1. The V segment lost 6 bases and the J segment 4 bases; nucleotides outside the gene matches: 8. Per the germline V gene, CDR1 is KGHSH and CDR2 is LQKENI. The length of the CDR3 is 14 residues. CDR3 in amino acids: CASSPRGLSTEAFF. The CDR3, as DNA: TGTGCCAGCTCGCCAAGGGGGCTGAGCACTGAAGCTTTCTTT.

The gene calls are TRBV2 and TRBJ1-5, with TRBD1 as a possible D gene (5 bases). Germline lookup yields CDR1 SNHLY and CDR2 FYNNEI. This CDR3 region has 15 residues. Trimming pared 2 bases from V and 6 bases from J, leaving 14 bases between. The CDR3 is CASSEMGGAVQPQHF. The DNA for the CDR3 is TGTGCCAGCAGTGAAATGGGCGGGGCAGTTCAGCCCCAGCATTTT.

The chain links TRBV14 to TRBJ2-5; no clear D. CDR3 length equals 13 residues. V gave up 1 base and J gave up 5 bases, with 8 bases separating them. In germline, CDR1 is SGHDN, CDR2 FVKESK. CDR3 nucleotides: TGTGCCAGCAGCCAAGGCCCACGGGAGACCCAGTACTTC. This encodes CASSQGPRETQYF.

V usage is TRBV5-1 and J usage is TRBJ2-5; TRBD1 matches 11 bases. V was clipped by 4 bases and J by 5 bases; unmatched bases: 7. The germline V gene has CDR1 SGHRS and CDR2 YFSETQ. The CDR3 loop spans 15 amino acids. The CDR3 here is CASSGQGAERETQYF. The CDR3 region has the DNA TGCGCCAGCAGCGGACAGGGGGCCGAGAGGGAGACCCAGTACTTC.